The sequence of this T cell receptor beta chain was determined in a study of blood T cell repertoires in COVID-19. Study information: In each case, the material was cDNA or gDNA derived from T cells, B-cell-depleted T cells, or PBMCs.

Germline values: CDR1 ENHRY, CDR2 SYGVKD. The ends lost 6 bases at V and 9 bases at J; junction bases unmatched: 11. The CDR3 contains 14 residues. The repertoire was sequenced with immunoSEQ multiplex PCR; TCRdb's copy has only in-frame clones and lacks some. The repertoire includes hundreds of thousands of clones, almost 90% of them detected once, and roughly 1% sits in the top ten. Seattle participants joined during active infection and were tracked over time. This clone was observed a few times. The V gene is TRBV10-3, the J gene TRBJ1-5; 7 positions match TRBD1. The sequenced sample was peripheral blood. This TCR came from a woman in her thirties or forties with COVID-19, enrolled during active disease. The CDR3 loop is CAISQEQGLRPQHF. The CDR3 DNA reads TGTGCCATCAGCCAAGAACAGGGGCTGCGGCCCCAGCATTTT.